This T cell receptor (beta chain) is drawn from a study of blood T cell repertoires in COVID-19. Trimming cost V 1 base and J 3 bases, with 15 bases left between them. CDR3 size: 17 residues. Germline loops: CDR1 SGHAT, CDR2 FQNNGV. Sequencing was performed with immunoSEQ multiplex PCR; in TCRdb, only in-frame clones are kept and a portion is missing. Of about 210,000 clones listed, approximately 78% were seen once; the top ten hold over 9.5%. This TCR derives from a woman aged 40 to 50 with acute or convalescent COVID-19. Sequenced: peripheral blood. V and J are TRBV11-2 and TRBJ2-2; TRBD1 might be the D (5 bases). CDR3 residues: CASSLVGFRVHTGELFF. The CDR3 DNA reads TGTGCCAGCAGCTTAGTGGGTTTCAGGGTTCACACCGGGGAGCTGTTTTTT.